This is a list of T cell receptor beta chains from one sample in a study of shared clonotypes between healthy human individuals. The data were produced by immunoSEQ multiplex PCR, yet TCRdb's version contains in-frame clones alone and is incomplete. The sample contains about 700,000 clones, under 95% of which appear only once. The sequencing input was naive CD8+ T cells sorted from blood. Receptor source: a man in his thirties or forties in good health. Both conserved end residues are part of each CDR3. The order of the fields is D gene, CDR3 length, J gene, V gene, clone size, CDR3 protein, CDR3 DNA. A D gene is named only where the DNA matches it firmly. A row's size may be missing; if present it is once, few, many or a size class.

d_gene: TRBD2
len: 14
j_gene: TRBJ2-7
v_gene: TRBV7-2
abundance: NA
CDR3aa: CASSVSGGDYEQYF
CDR3nt: TGTGCCAGCAGCGTTAGCGGGGGGGACTACGAGCAGTACTTC

d_gene: TRBD2
len: 18
j_gene: TRBJ2-1
v_gene: TRBV28
abundance: once
CDR3aa: CASSLPRDVAGAYNEQFF
CDR3nt: TGTGCCAGCAGTTTACCCCGCGATGTGGCGGGAGCCTACAATGAGCAGTTCTTC

d_gene: NA
len: 11
j_gene: TRBJ1-5
v_gene: TRBV7-9
abundance: NA
CDR3aa: CASSLDLHQHF
CDR3nt: TGTGCCAGCAGCTTAGATCTACACCAGCATTTT

d_gene: NA
len: 13
j_gene: TRBJ2-1
v_gene: TRBV7-9
abundance: NA
CDR3aa: CASSPADFYEQFF
CDR3nt: TGTGCCAGCAGCCCGGCGGACTTTTATGAGCAGTTCTTC

d_gene: TRBD1
len: 14
j_gene: TRBJ1-1
v_gene: TRBV9
abundance: once
CDR3aa: CASSEGQGDTEAFF
CDR3nt: TGTGCCAGCAGCGAAGGGCAGGGGGACACTGAAGCTTTCTTT

d_gene: TRBD2
len: 16
j_gene: TRBJ2-1
v_gene: TRBV5-5
abundance: NA
CDR3aa: CASSSGTSGEYNEQFF
CDR3nt: TGTGCCAGCAGTAGCGGTACTAGCGGGGAATACAATGAGCAGTTCTTC

d_gene: NA
len: 17
j_gene: TRBJ1-4
v_gene: TRBV5-1
abundance: once
CDR3aa: CASSLLTGPTEGEKLFF
CDR3nt: TGCGCCAGCAGCTTGCTAACGGGACCGACAGAAGGGGAAAAACTGTTTTTT

d_gene: NA
len: 14
j_gene: TRBJ2-5
v_gene: TRBV10-2
abundance: NA
CDR3aa: CASSESREVETQYF
CDR3nt: TGCGCCAGCAGTGAGTCGAGGGAGGTGGAGACCCAGTACTTC

d_gene: TRBD2
len: 16
j_gene: TRBJ2-1
v_gene: TRBV9
abundance: NA
CDR3aa: CASSATGGTFLNEQFF
CDR3nt: TGTGCCAGCAGCGCAACCGGGGGGACCTTCCTCAATGAGCAGTTCTTC

d_gene: TRBD2
len: 16
j_gene: TRBJ2-1
v_gene: TRBV25-1
abundance: NA
CDR3aa: CASAPQAGEPYNEQFF
CDR3nt: TGTGCCAGCGCTCCGCAAGCGGGAGAACCCTACAATGAGCAGTTCTTC

d_gene: NA
len: 15
j_gene: TRBJ2-3
v_gene: TRBV9
abundance: NA
CDR3aa: CASSVAGTRTDTQYF
CDR3nt: TGTGCCAGCAGCGTAGCGGGGACCCGCACAGATACGCAGTATTTT

d_gene: TRBD1
len: 16
j_gene: TRBJ2-1
v_gene: TRBV6-5
abundance: NA
CDR3aa: CASSYATGGSYNEQFF
CDR3nt: TGTGCCAGCAGTTACGCCACAGGGGGCTCCTACAATGAGCAGTTCTTC

d_gene: NA
len: 13
j_gene: TRBJ2-3
v_gene: TRBV25-1
abundance: NA
CDR3aa: CASSEWTHATQYF
CDR3nt: TGTGCCAGCAGTGAATGGACTCATGCTACGCAGTATTTT

d_gene: NA
len: 20
j_gene: TRBJ1-1
v_gene: TRBV10-1
abundance: NA
CDR3aa: CASSEVYPRGNLAKSTQAFF
CDR3nt: TGCGCCAGCAGTGAGGTTTACCCCCGGGGGAACCTGGCGAAGTCAACTCAAGCTTTCTTT

d_gene: TRBD2
len: 15
j_gene: TRBJ2-1
v_gene: TRBV6-5
abundance: NA
CDR3aa: CASNTGTSFPGEQFF
CDR3nt: TGTGCCAGCAACACCGGGACTAGCTTTCCGGGCGAGCAGTTCTTC

d_gene: TRBD2
len: 15
j_gene: TRBJ2-3
v_gene: TRBV15
abundance: NA
CDR3aa: CATSRNGLAGDTQYF
CDR3nt: TGTGCCACCAGCAGAAACGGGCTAGCGGGAGATACGCAGTATTTT

d_gene: TRBD1
len: 16
j_gene: TRBJ1-2
v_gene: TRBV7-2
abundance: NA
CDR3aa: CASSLNRGLPNYGYTF
CDR3nt: TGTGCCAGCAGCTTAAACAGGGGCTTGCCTAACTATGGCTACACCTTC

d_gene: TRBD2
len: 14
j_gene: TRBJ2-3
v_gene: TRBV7-9
abundance: NA
CDR3aa: CAFRGGPNTDTQYF
CDR3nt: TGTGCCTTCCGCGGGGGTCCCAACACAGATACGCAGTATTTT

d_gene: NA
len: 17
j_gene: TRBJ1-3
v_gene: TRBV4-1
abundance: NA
CDR3aa: CASSQEPHRESGNTIYF
CDR3nt: TGCGCCAGCAGCCAAGAGCCGCACAGGGAGTCCGGAAACACCATATATTTT

d_gene: NA
len: 15
j_gene: TRBJ2-1
v_gene: TRBV29-1
abundance: NA
CDR3aa: CSVVGPGSSYNEQFF
CDR3nt: TGCAGCGTTGTTGGTCCAGGTAGCTCCTACAATGAGCAGTTCTTC

d_gene: NA
len: 14
j_gene: TRBJ1-5
v_gene: TRBV6-5
abundance: NA
CDR3aa: CASSPDNSNQPQHF
CDR3nt: TGTGCCAGCAGCCCGGACAATAGCAATCAGCCCCAGCATTTT

d_gene: TRBD1
len: 16
j_gene: TRBJ1-3
v_gene: TRBV6-6
abundance: NA
CDR3aa: CASSHDRASSGNTIYF
CDR3nt: TGTGCCAGCAGTCACGACAGGGCCTCCTCTGGAAACACCATATATTTT

d_gene: TRBD2
len: 19
j_gene: TRBJ2-1
v_gene: TRBV7-9
abundance: NA
CDR3aa: CASSEPAGGPGSSYNEQFF
CDR3nt: TGTGCCAGCAGCGAGCCGGCGGGAGGGCCGGGGAGTTCCTACAATGAGCAGTTCTTC

d_gene: NA
len: 11
j_gene: TRBJ2-7
v_gene: TRBV27
abundance: NA
CDR3aa: CASSSLYEQYF
CDR3nt: TGTGCCAGCAGTAGCCTCTACGAGCAGTACTTC

d_gene: NA
len: 16
j_gene: TRBJ2-1
v_gene: TRBV29-1
abundance: NA
CDR3aa: CSVVGAATSSYNEQFF
CDR3nt: TGCAGCGTTGTTGGAGCGGCTACGAGCTCCTACAATGAGCAGTTCTTC

d_gene: NA
len: 18
j_gene: TRBJ2-2
v_gene: TRBV7-9
abundance: NA
CDR3aa: CASSSPGTSSPNTGELFF
CDR3nt: TGTGCCAGCAGCTCCCCCGGGACCTCGTCCCCGAACACCGGGGAGCTGTTTTTT

d_gene: TRBD1
len: 15
j_gene: TRBJ2-2
v_gene: TRBV5-1
abundance: NA
CDR3aa: CASSLGQLTTGELFF
CDR3nt: TGCGCCAGCAGCCTGGGACAGCTAACAACCGGGGAGCTGTTTTTT

d_gene: NA
len: 14
j_gene: TRBJ2-4
v_gene: TRBV4-1
abundance: once
CDR3aa: CASSQTGTENIQYF
CDR3nt: TGCGCCAGCAGCCAAACAGGTACCGAAAACATTCAGTACTTC

d_gene: NA
len: 14
j_gene: TRBJ2-7
v_gene: TRBV27
abundance: NA
CDR3aa: CASSHLGTTYEQYF
CDR3nt: TGTGCCAGCAGTCACCTCGGGACAACGTACGAGCAGTACTTC

d_gene: NA
len: 16
j_gene: TRBJ2-7
v_gene: TRBV27
abundance: NA
CDR3aa: CASSPSAFSASYEQYF
CDR3nt: TGTGCCAGCAGTCCATCCGCCTTTAGCGCCTCCTACGAGCAGTACTTC

d_gene: NA
len: 16
j_gene: TRBJ2-1
v_gene: TRBV7-8
abundance: NA
CDR3aa: CASSLDSPGGYNEQFF
CDR3nt: TGTGCCAGCAGCTTAGACTCCCCTGGAGGTTACAATGAGCAGTTCTTC

d_gene: NA
len: 17
j_gene: TRBJ2-2
v_gene: TRBV7-3
abundance: NA
CDR3aa: CASSKPGPGTDTGELFF
CDR3nt: TGTGCCAGCAGCAAACCGGGCCCCGGTACGGACACCGGGGAGCTGTTTTTT

d_gene: TRBD2
len: 16
j_gene: TRBJ2-5
v_gene: TRBV27
abundance: NA
CDR3aa: CASSLAAGGPQETQYF
CDR3nt: TGTGCCAGCAGTTTAGCAGCGGGAGGGCCGCAGGAGACCCAGTACTTC

d_gene: NA
len: 13
j_gene: TRBJ2-3
v_gene: TRBV27
abundance: NA
CDR3aa: CASSQGGTDTQYF
CDR3nt: TGTGCCAGCAGCCAGGGGGGTACAGATACGCAGTATTTT

d_gene: NA
len: 15
j_gene: TRBJ2-7
v_gene: TRBV27
abundance: NA
CDR3aa: CASSLAGARQNEQYF
CDR3nt: TGTGCCAGCAGTTTGGCGGGGGCCCGGCAAAACGAGCAGTACTTC

d_gene: TRBD2
len: 13
j_gene: TRBJ2-7
v_gene: TRBV27
abundance: NA
CDR3aa: CASSIRGSGEQYF
CDR3nt: TGTGCCAGCAGTATCCGCGGGAGCGGGGAGCAGTACTTC

d_gene: NA
len: 14
j_gene: TRBJ1-5
v_gene: TRBV4-1
abundance: NA
CDR3aa: CASSPQQGLQPQHF
CDR3nt: TGCGCCAGCAGCCCTCAACAGGGTTTACAGCCCCAGCATTTT

d_gene: TRBD1
len: 15
j_gene: TRBJ1-2
v_gene: TRBV2
abundance: NA
CDR3aa: CASSEDRGANYGYTF
CDR3nt: TGTGCCAGCAGTGAGGACAGGGGAGCTAACTATGGCTACACCTTC

d_gene: TRBD1
len: 13
j_gene: TRBJ2-1
v_gene: TRBV28
abundance: NA
CDR3aa: CASGQGIPNEQFF
CDR3nt: TGTGCCAGCGGACAGGGAATCCCCAATGAGCAGTTCTTC

d_gene: TRBD2
len: 14
j_gene: TRBJ2-7
v_gene: TRBV27
abundance: NA
CDR3aa: CASSLAGGPDEQYF
CDR3nt: TGTGCCAGCAGCTTAGCGGGAGGGCCTGACGAGCAGTACTTC

d_gene: TRBD2
len: 14
j_gene: TRBJ2-1
v_gene: TRBV5-6
abundance: NA
CDR3aa: CASRPSGDYNEQFF
CDR3nt: TGTGCCAGCAGACCTAGCGGGGACTACAATGAGCAGTTCTTC

d_gene: NA
len: 11
j_gene: TRBJ1-1
v_gene: TRBV5-1
abundance: NA
CDR3aa: CASSLNTEAFF
CDR3nt: TGCGCCAGCAGTCTTAACACTGAAGCTTTCTTT

d_gene: NA
len: 14
j_gene: TRBJ2-1
v_gene: TRBV4-3
abundance: NA
CDR3aa: CASSQGTVYNEQFF
CDR3nt: TGCGCCAGCAGCCAAGGGACAGTCTACAATGAGCAGTTCTTC

d_gene: NA
len: 15
j_gene: TRBJ2-6
v_gene: TRBV25-1
abundance: once
CDR3aa: CASSDVDSGANVLTF
CDR3nt: TGTGCCAGCAGTGACGTCGACTCTGGGGCCAACGTCCTGACTTTC

d_gene: TRBD1
len: 17
j_gene: TRBJ2-1
v_gene: TRBV5-1
abundance: once
CDR3aa: CASSLYPQDRGVDEQFF
CDR3nt: TGCGCCAGCAGCTTGTATCCCCAGGACAGGGGGGTCGATGAGCAGTTCTTC

d_gene: TRBD1
len: 16
j_gene: TRBJ2-3
v_gene: TRBV11-2
abundance: NA
CDR3aa: CASSLVARGRTDTQYF
CDR3nt: TGTGCCAGCAGCTTAGTAGCCAGGGGGCGCACAGATACGCAGTATTTT